The clone carrying this T cell receptor beta chain was counted a few times. The antigen is undetermined. Trimming removed 3 bases from V and 3 bases from J, with 18 bases in between. The CDR3 spans 16 residues. In germline, CDR1 is KGHSH, CDR2 LQKENI. The sample belongs to a study of T cells after yellow fever vaccination. Across the study: Preparation of fractions with low cell numbers was performed using SMART-Seq v4 Ultra Low Input. Study-level findings and limits: The secondary response showed a weaker magnitude and a faster peak, day 5 versus 15. The appearance of a small share of clonotypes in both CD4 and CD8 compartments was observed.

Making TCR cDNA involved 5'RACE template switching, which added UMIs and a universal primer site. Via MiXCR, TCRdb re-called the 5' RACE reads, giving one row per CDR3 protein. The data show 400,000 or so distinct CDR3 sequences, 9.5% to 13% seen once. This TCR was sampled from a man younger than 35 who received the YFV17D yellow fever vaccine. This sequence joins TRBV18 and TRBJ2-7; no firm D call. The source material was PBMCs, sampled on the day of the first yellow fever vaccination. The CDR3 loop reads CASSPRVGRALYEQYV. CDR3 nucleotide sequence: TGTGCCAGCTCACCTCGAGTCGGGCGAGCGCTCTACGAGCAGTACGTC.